The present TCR beta chain was sequenced within a study of shared clonotypes between healthy human individuals. Germline loops: CDR1 MNHEY, CDR2 SVGAGI. The CDR3 contains 16 residues. With 3 bases removed from V and 0 bases from J, the gap between germline ends came to 12 bases. CD4+ cells underwent separation, giving CD45RA+ naive and CD45RA-negative memory subsets. TCRdb keeps only in-frame clones here, not all; method: immunoSEQ multiplex PCR. The sample holds under 1,900,000 clones, just under 99% seen once. Study-wide results and caveats: Incompleteness in sorted-subset sequencing, despite large depth, was shown by rarefaction.

About this clone itself: What it recognizes is unknown.

This clonotype originated in a man aged 30-40 years in good health. This chain joins TRBV6-5 and TRBJ2-1; D might be TRBD1 (5 bases). Input material: naive CD4+ T cells sorted from blood. Indicated subset: CD45RA+ positively selected. The CDR3, as DNA: TGTGCCAGCAGTTATTTTGGGGCCAGCTCCTACAATGAGCAGTTCTTC. Translated: CASSYFGASSYNEQFF.